These 7 T cell receptor beta chains were all obtained from the same sample, sequenced in a study of Ad26.COV2.S vaccination and SARS-CoV-2 variants. The treatment is: roughly 18 received Ad26.COV2.S at low or high dose, single or two shots; several received placebo; per-sample allocation not given. Sampling took place 63 days after the first vaccine or placebo injection. TCRdb's copy holds only in-frame clones and misses some; the assay was immunoSEQ multiplex PCR. The table lists roughly 320,000 clones, around 81% of them singletons. The starting material was peripheral blood, obtained in a trial of Ad26.COV2.S vaccine versus placebo. These receptors all stem from a person between 18 and 59 years old who received the Ad26.COV2.S COVID-19 vaccine or a placebo.

The rearrangement uses TRBV6-5 and TRBJ1-2; D not resolved. This CDR3 region has 13 residues. Trimming removed 2 bases at V and 7 bases at J, with 11 bases between. Germline V gives CDR1 MNHEY, CDR2 SVGAGI. The CDR3 protein is CASSYHDRLGYTF. The CDR3 DNA is TGTGCCAGCAGTTACCATGACCGCCTTGGCTACACCTTC.

V usage is TRBV11-3 and J usage is TRBJ2-2, with 11 bases aligning to TRBD2. From germline, CDR1 is SGHNT and CDR2 YENEEA. V dropped 5 bases and J dropped 0; count of bases not matched to a gene: 5. The length of the CDR3 is 17 residues. The CDR3 here is CASSPMTSGANTGELFF. CDR3 nucleotide sequence: TGTGCCAGCAGCCCGATGACTAGCGGGGCGAACACCGGGGAGCTGTTTTTT. Together with reference TRBV11-3 and TRBJ2-2, the CDR3 gives the full variable domain: EAGVVQSPRYKIIEKKQPVAFWCNPISGHNTLYWYLQNLGQGPELLIRYENEEAVDDSQLPKDRFSAERLKGVDSTLKIQPAELGDSAVYLCASSPMTSGANTGELFFGEGSRLTVL.

V usage is TRBV28 and J usage is TRBJ2-1, with 7 bases lining up with TRBD1. V dropped 6 bases and J dropped 6; count of bases not matched to a gene: 11. This CDR3 comprises 15 residues. Germline V gene lookup returns CDR1 MDHEN and CDR2 SYDVKM. The DNA for the CDR3 is TGTGCCAGCAGCTGGCCCCGGACAGGTGGCAATGAGCAGTTCTTC. Its protein product is CASSWPRTGGNEQFF.

Points on this clone: Different DNA sequences within this sample yield the same CDR3. The chain is built from TRBV15 and TRBJ1-1; D gene unclear. Between the trimmed V and J ends, which lost 0 bases and 0 bases, there was a span of 2 bases. Germline loops: CDR1 LNHNV, CDR2 YYDKDF (reference sequence). This CDR3 has 13 amino acids. This chain's CDR3 is CATSRDLNTEAFF. CDR3 in DNA: TGTGCCACCAGCAGAGATTTGAACACTGAAGCTTTCTTT.

A remark on this clone: This specimen includes other DNA sequences encoding the same CDR3. The V and J genes are TRBV2 and TRBJ1-5; TRBD1 matches at 9 bases. The CDR3 is 15 residues long. With 2 bases clipped from V and 4 bases from J, the junction kept 3 bases outside the gene matches. Per the germline V gene, CDR1 is SNHLY and CDR2 is FYNNEI. The CDR3 DNA reads as TGTGCCAGCAGTGAACGGACAGGGGAGAATCAGCCCCAGCATTTT. It is translated as CASSERTGENQPQHF.

The V and J genes are TRBV10-1 and TRBJ2-7, with 9 bases that match TRBD1. The CDR3 is 16 amino acids. V gave up 0 bases and J gave up 2 bases; unmatched junction bases: 5. Germline V CDR1 and CDR2: WNHNN, SYGVQD (reference sequence). CDR3 residues: CASSESVGDRAYEQYF. The CDR3 nucleotides read TGCGCCAGCAGTGAGTCAGTAGGGGACAGGGCCTACGAGCAGTACTTC.

This chain uses TRBV12-3 or TRBV12-4 with TRBJ1-2, with TRBD1 matching 9 bases. V was clipped by 6 bases and J by 8 bases; unmatched bases: 7. This CDR3 has 13 residues. CDR3 protein: CASSPYRGRGYTF. CDR3 nucleotides: TGTGCCAGCAGCCCCTACAGGGGGCGAGGCTACACCTTC.